The clone carrying this TCR beta chain was counted only a few times. This specimen comes from a study of CD8+ T cells in alopecia areata. Germline values: CDR1 SGHDT, CDR2 YYEEEE. Trimming left V 4 bases short and J 1 base short, with 8 bases between. This CDR3 contains 13 residues. The authors extracted RNA and reverse transcribed it into cDNA as the sequencing template. Profiled with immunoSEQ multiplex PCR; TCRdb holds only in-frame clones, not every one. The sample yields 170,000 or so clones, about 48% seen once. Treatment reported: oral pan-JAK inhibitor, 5-10 mg twice daily. The chain combines TRBV5-6 with TRBJ1-2, with D possibly being TRBD1 (5 bases). This TCR was recovered from a human donor with alopecia areata. Sequenced here: CD8+ T cells sorted from blood, sampled at week 24, from a patient treated with tofacitinib. CDR3 in DNA: TGTGCCAGCAGCGGGGCAGATAACTATGGCTACACCTTC. This encodes CASSGADNYGYTF. The variable domain in full, completed from reference TRBV5-6 and TRBJ1-2, reads DAGVTQSPTHLIKTRGQQVTLRCSPKSGHDTVSWYQQALGQGPQFIFQYYEEEERQRGNFPDRFSGHQFPNYSSELNVNALLLGDSALYLCASSGADNYGYTFGSGTRLTVV.